This T cell receptor beta chain was captured by sequencing in a study of tumor and adjacent non-tumor tissue in lung cancer. TCRbeta libraries were built with three rounds of nested PCR, modified from ARM-PCR. Via MiXCR, TCRdb re-called the multiplex PCR reads, giving one row per CDR3 protein. The sample lists under 140,000 distinct CDR3 sequences, about 80% seen once, with approximately 22% in the top ten. This sample's RNA came from whole unsorted tissue. From germline, CDR1 is SQVTM and CDR2 ANQGSEA. CDR3 length equals 14 residues. Trimming took 2 bases from V and 11 from J; bases not matched to a gene: 13.

The rearrangement joins TRBV29-1 to TRBJ1-2, with 8 bases identical to TRBD1. The specimen sequenced was lung tumor tissue. This sequence originates from a man aged 70 or older with non-small cell lung cancer. The CDR3: CSVEHSGQGSGYTF. CDR3 nucleotide sequence: TGCAGCGTTGAACATAGTGGACAGGGAAGTGGATACACCTTC.